This T cell receptor (beta chain) came from a study of patients and donors after allogeneic stem cell transplantation (dated by TCRdb to 2020 to 2022). Library preparation employed RT-PCR. Sequencing relied on a NextSeq 550. The public reads were quality trimmed at Q25 with fastp and then assembled into clones with MiXCR by TCRdb, keeping productive beta chains. Duplicate CDR3 protein sequences are folded into a single record with the most common DNA and genes. This sample holds about 74,000 distinct CDR3 sequences; roughly 29% were observed only once. The ten largest clones capture about 25% of the sample. Counted from cysteine to phenylalanine, this CDR3 has 12 amino acids. The kept DNA is CDR3 alone, 36 bases in frame from the first base. V drops 6 bases and J drops 4 bases, leaving 8 bases in between. Points on this clonotype: No cognate antigen has been identified for it. It has no much larger one-base neighbor in the sample; base qualities were not kept.

The material sequenced was blood, either unsorted or a sorted T cell fraction (not recorded which). The chain links TRBV12-3 or TRBV12-4 with TRBJ2-3; a weak D assignment points to TRBD2 (5 bases agree). The clonotype originates from a human donor who was either an allogeneic HSCT recipient or a stem cell or donor lymphocyte infusion donor (not recorded which). It is not recorded whose cells these are; they may come from a transplant donor. The bases read TGTGCCAGCAGAAGGACTCCAGATACGCAGTATTTT. Its product reads: CASRRTPDTQYF.